The clone carrying this T cell receptor beta chain has more than one count but fewer than ten. Its cognate antigen is unknown. This sample is drawn from a study of graft-versus-host responses after intestinal transplantation. About the study: Anti-thymocyte globulin induction preceded 2 to 4 years of tacrolimus and steroid maintenance in all recipients.

Trimming took 2 bases from V and 2 from J, leaving 10 bases between them. The CDR3 length is 14 residues. Per germline, CDR1 MNHEY and CDR2 SVGAGI. Findings of the study overall: Among recipient marrow samples, GvH clones were found; some appeared first in ileum or blood.

The assay was immunoSEQ multiplex PCR, and TCRdb's table has in-frame clones only and misses some. Of some 87,000 clones in the sample, approximately 95% were seen once. The V gene is TRBV6-5, the J gene TRBJ2-7, with TRBD2 as a possible D gene (5 bases). Sequencing was performed on unstimulated CD8+ T cells sorted from spleen or lymph node cells, taken before transplant. The source is a human donor who was the organ donor for an intestinal transplant. CDR3 residues: CASSYGREAYEQYF. The CDR3 DNA follows: TGTGCCAGCAGTTACGGACGGGAAGCCTACGAGCAGTACTTC.